Below, 25 T cell receptor beta chains from the same sample are listed, as sequenced in a study of T cell repertoires in cytomegalovirus infection. TCRdb re-derived calls from the reads in MiXCR, one entry per CDR3 protein. This table holds hundreds of thousands of distinct CDR3 sequences, roughly 26% found once. The sequenced sample was CD8+ T cells from PBMCs. These receptors came from a human donor in good health (CMV status not recorded). Some clones in this sample may be carry-over from other donors' samples.

This clonotype was seen only once. The V gene is TRBV19, the J gene TRBJ1-6; possibly TRBD1 for D (5 bases). From germline, CDR1 is LNHDA and CDR2 SQIVND (reference sequence). CDR3 length equals 15 residues. V lost 3 bases, J lost 8 bases, and 14 bases lay in between. The CDR3 here is CASSIDGGEYSPLHF. The CDR3 DNA follows: TGTGCCAGTAGTATCGACGGAGGGGAATATTCACCCCTCCACTTT.

This clonotype has only a few counts. The rearrangement uses TRBV6-2 or TRBV6-3 and TRBJ2-5, with 7 bases that match TRBD1. Germline loops: CDR1 MNHEY, CDR2 SVGEGT. The trim removed 8 bases at V and 4 bases at J, leaving 7 bases unmatched. This CDR3 is built from 13 residues. The CDR3 loop is CASLNRGGETQYF. As DNA, the CDR3 is TGTGCCAGCCTAAACAGGGGTGGAGAGACCCAGTACTTC.

The chain links TRBV13 to TRBJ2-1, with D perhaps matching TRBD2 (5 bases). V shed 5 bases and J shed 5 bases, with 22 bases lying between them. This CDR3 is 17 amino acids long. Germline lookup yields CDR1 PRHDT and CDR2 FYEKMQ (reference sequence). Here the CDR3 reads CASSPGRAVPKNNEQFF. Here the CDR3 DNA reads TGTGCCAGCAGCCCGGGAAGGGCAGTCCCAAAAAACAATGAGCAGTTCTTC.

About this clonotype: A much larger clone sits a single nucleotide away, making a read error possible. V is TRBV12-3 or TRBV12-4 and J is TRBJ1-4; no clear D. Trimming took 7 bases from V and 6 from J, leaving 3 bases between them. The CDR3 consists of 10 residues. The CDR3 reads CASKDEKLFF. The CDR3 bases are TGTGCCAGCAAAGATGAAAAACTGTTTTTT.

This clonotype was detected ten times or more. This rearrangement joins TRBV7-6 to TRBJ2-2, with D possibly TRBD1 on 6 matching bases. Germline-derived CDR1 and CDR2 are SGHVS and FNYEAQ. This CDR3 is 16 amino acids long. With 3 bases removed from V and 0 bases from J, the gap between germline ends came to 11 bases. CDR3 loop: CASSLGAATNTGELFF. The CDR3 DNA sequence: TGTGCCAGCAGCTTGGGGGCAGCAACGAACACCGGGGAGCTGTTTTTT.

This clonotype came up many times. The chain joins TRBV24-1 to TRBJ2-3; D remains ambiguous. Trimming shortened V by 4 bases and J by 4 bases, and 5 bases separated the two germline ends. CDR3 length: 12 amino acids. The V gene's germline CDR1 is KGHDR and CDR2 SFDVKD. CDR3 sequence (DNA): TGTGCCACCAGTGAGGGCTCAGATACGCAGTATTTT. Its protein product is CATSEGSDTQYF.

With regard to this clonotype: At one end, the junction sequence differs from germline, possibly due to a read error. This rearrangement joins TRBV11-3 to TRBJ2-1; D is unclear. The CDR3 loop spans 15 amino acids. CDR1 and CDR2 (germline): SGHNT, YENEEA. DNA of the CDR3: TGTGCCAGCAGCTTTTCCGGGTCTGGGATCAATGAGCGGTTCTTC. Translated, it gives CASSFSGSGINERFF.

The chain is built from TRBV27 and TRBJ2-1; 10 positions match TRBD1. The CDR3 is 14 residues long. V was clipped by 3 bases and J by 9 bases; unmatched bases: 5. Per the germline V gene, CDR1 is MNHEY and CDR2 is SMNVEV (reference sequence). The CDR3 nucleotides read TGTGCCAGCAGTTTTGGGACAGGGGAAACTGAGCAGTTCTTC. Amino acid sequence: CASSFGTGETEQFF.

The table lists this clonotype with many counts. The CDR3: CASSLVPGAGTDTQYF. Written as DNA, the CDR3 is TGTGCCAGCAGCTTAGTCCCGGGGGCGGGCACAGATACGCAGTATTTT. V is TRBV7-2 and J is TRBJ2-3, with D perhaps given as TRBD1 or TRBD2 (6 bases each). Trimming removed 1 base at V and 1 base at J, with 12 bases between. CDR1 is SGHTA and CDR2 is FQGNSA in the germline V gene. This CDR3 has 16 residues. Filled out from reference TRBV7-2 and TRBJ2-3, the complete variable domain reads GAGVSQSPSNKVTEKGKDVELRCDPISGHTALYWYRQSLGQGLEFLIYFQGNSAPDKSGLPSDRFSAERTGGSVSTLTIQRTQQEDSAVYLCASSLVPGAGTDTQYFGPGTRLTVL.

This clonotype has just a few counts. The V call is TRBV10-3, the J call TRBJ2-5; 7 bases map to TRBD2. The CDR3 extends over 15 amino acids. V was pared by 0 bases and J by 2 bases, with 3 bases of the junction left unmatched. Germline CDR1 reads ENHRY; CDR2 reads SYGVKD. The chain's CDR3 is CAISESRGLQETQYF. CDR3 sequence (DNA): TGTGCCATCAGTGAGTCGCGGGGACTACAAGAGACCCAGTACTTC.

The chain is built from TRBV18 and TRBJ2-2; the D is unclear. The CDR3 spans 17 residues. In germline, CDR1 is KGHSH, CDR2 LQKENI. The V gene lost 0 bases and the J gene lost 0 bases, with 11 bases spanning the gap. Written as DNA, the CDR3 is TGTGCCAGCTCACCACCGATTCTACAGCCGAACACCGGGGAGCTGTTTTTT. This translates into CASSPPILQPNTGELFF. The full variable domain, its missing parts supplied by reference TRBV18 and TRBJ2-2, is NAGVMQNPRHLVRRRGQEARLRCSPMKGHSHVYWYRQLPEEGLKFMVYLQKENIIDESGMPKERFSAEFPKEGPSILRIQQVVRGDSAAYFCASSPPILQPNTGELFFGEGSRLTVL.

This clonotype has at least ten counts. The DNA is left out, because the CDR3 cannot be placed on it with certainty; the CDR3 is given as TCRdb lists it. The chain joins TRBV7-8 to TRBJ2-1; TRBD1, as called in the table, went unchecked against the DNA. From its first to its last residue, the CDR3 has 11 amino acids. Looked up from germline, CDR1 is SGHVS and CDR2 is FQNEAQ. The CDR3 reads CASSVGHGSFF.

Regarding this clonotype: The limits of the CDR3 on the DNA are not certain, so only TCRdb's listed CDR3 is given. This chain uses TRBV27 with TRBJ2-4; TRBD1, as called in the table, went unchecked against the DNA. The germline gives CDR1 MNHEY, CDR2 SMNVEV (reference sequence). The CDR3 is 15 residues long, ends included. The CDR3 region is CASSFGFGTGGAKYF.

This chain connects TRBV7-6 to TRBJ2-1; D possibly matches TRBD1 or TRBD2 (5 bases each). V lost 0 bases and J 5 bases, leaving 17 bases between the germline ends. The CDR3 sequence is 17 residues long. Germline V lookup: CDR1 SGHVS, CDR2 FNYEAQ. Written as DNA, the CDR3 is TGTGCCAGCAGCTTAGCCGCGGGCAGGGATCATCACAATGAGCAGTTCTTC. Translated, it gives CASSLAAGRDHHNEQFF.

Comments on this clonotype: Since a much larger clone is just one base distant, this may be a read error. The rearrangement uses TRBV28 and TRBJ1-5, with no clear D. Germline V lookup: CDR1 MDHEN, CDR2 SYDVKM. The CDR3 totals 16 residues. Trimming pared 3 bases from V and 3 bases from J, leaving 15 bases between. The CDR3 DNA follows: TGTGCCAGCAGTTTTTCTCGGGGAGCGACCAATCAGCCCCAGCATTTT. Translating gives CASSFSRGATNQPQHF.

This clonotype was detected only a few times. The rearrangement links TRBV7-9 to TRBJ2-7, with D tentatively TRBD1 or TRBD2 (6 bases each). CDR3 length: 14 residues. The germline CDR1 and CDR2 sequences are SEHNR and FQNEAQ (reference sequence). Deletions cut 5 bases from V and 5 bases from J, with 16 bases between. The CDR3 spells CASSPRGGPNEQYF. The CDR3 bases are TGTGCCAGCAGCCCCCGAGGGGGGCCCAACGAGCAGTACTTC.

V is TRBV4-1 and J is TRBJ2-7; perhaps TRBD1 as D (5 bases). CDR1 is MGHRA and CDR2 is YSYEKL in the germline V gene. The CDR3 has 18 residues. V was clipped by 0 bases and J by 2 bases, with 20 bases between them. The CDR3 region is CASSQDSGATDYAYEQYF. DNA of the CDR3: TGCGCCAGCAGCCAAGATAGTGGGGCGACAGATTATGCCTACGAGCAGTACTTC.

V is TRBV27 and J is TRBJ2-1; D may be TRBD2 (6 bases). Germline CDR1 MNHEY, CDR2 SMNVEV (reference sequence). The germline V and J ends were trimmed by 6 bases and 3 bases, with 12 bases remaining between them. This CDR3 has 14 amino acids. CDR3 amino acids: CASSETSFYNEQFF. CDR3 sequence (DNA): TGTGCCAGCAGCGAGACTAGTTTCTACAATGAGCAGTTCTTC.

Ten or more counts support this clonotype. The chain employs TRBV7-6 and TRBJ2-1; no clear D. The length of the CDR3 is 14 residues. V was cut by 5 bases and J by 8 bases, with 16 bases left in between. Germline-derived CDR1 and CDR2 are SGHVS and FNYEAQ. The CDR3 DNA reads TGTGCCAGCAGCCACCCTCAGGCGGTTGATGAGCAGTTCTTC. It encodes CASSHPQAVDEQFF.

The rearrangement joins TRBV12-3 or TRBV12-4 to TRBJ1-5, with D hard to call. The CDR3 loop spans 15 amino acids. Trimming removed 2 bases at V and 5 bases at J, with 13 bases between. The CDR3 bases are TGTGCCAGCAGTTTAATAGGAAGTGGCCATCAGCCCCAGCATTTT. Protein: CASSLIGSGHQPQHF.

This clonotype was detected ten times or more. The V gene is TRBV7-8, the J gene TRBJ1-4; D uncertain. Between the trimmed V and J ends, which lost 2 bases and 5 bases, there was a span of 6 bases. CDR1 is SGHVS and CDR2 is FQNEAQ in the germline V gene. CDR3 length: 13 residues. Written as DNA, the CDR3 is TGTGCCAGCAGCTTATTGGGGAATGAAAAACTGTTTTTT. It is translated as CASSLLGNEKLFF.

This clonotype was found many times. The chain recombines TRBV7-6 with TRBJ2-7; tentatively, D is TRBD2 (7 bases). The germline gives CDR1 SGHVS, CDR2 FNYEAQ. CDR3 length: 15 residues. V was pared by 5 bases and J by 2 bases, with 16 bases between. Here the CDR3 reads CASSPRAGAAYEQYV. Here the CDR3 DNA reads TGTGCCAGCAGCCCAAGGGCGGGGGCAGCCTACGAGCAGTACGTC.

This clonotype was recorded a few times. The chain couples TRBV28 to TRBJ2-3; D is tentatively TRBD1 or TRBD2 (5 bases each). Trimming pared 7 bases from V and 1 base from J, leaving 21 bases between. The germline CDR1 and CDR2 sequences are MDHEN and SYDVKM. CDR3 length: 17 residues. This CDR3 reads CASTFFLMRDRTDTQYF. In DNA form, the CDR3 reads TGTGCCAGCACCTTCTTTCTAATGAGGGACCGCACAGATACGCAGTATTTT.

A few counts support this clonotype. The chain is built from TRBV29-1 and TRBJ1-1, with TRBD1 identical over 7 bases. V lost 6 bases to trimming and J lost 5 bases; unmatched junction nucleotides: 18. Germline CDR1 is SQVTM and CDR2 is ANQGSEA. CDR3 length: 16 residues. CDR3 residues: CSVLNPPRGKITEAFF. DNA for the CDR3: TGCAGCGTCTTGAATCCCCCCAGGGGGAAAATAACTGAAGCTTTCTTT.

Here the CDR3 DNA reads TGTGCCAGTAGTATAGATTGGCAGGCCGGCACAGATACGCAGTATTTT. Translating it yields CASSIDWQAGTDTQYF. This chain links TRBV19 with TRBJ2-3; D call uncertain. The length of the CDR3 is 16 residues. The V end lost 0 bases, the J end lost 1 base, and 11 bases lay between the germline ends. Looked up from germline, CDR1 is LNHDA and CDR2 is SQIVND (reference sequence).